One and the same sample provided the 3 T cell receptor beta chains below, sequenced in a study of blood T cells in healthy people across ages. A second roughly 6 to 12 cycle PCR used barcoded and J-beta primers. MiXCR, applied by TCRdb to the 5' RACE reads, yields one record per CDR3 protein. The sample holds around 800,000 distinct CDR3 sequences, around 24% seen once. In addition, the sample was reused for a study of T cells of mothers and their children.

The sequenced sample consisted of blood. The receptors here all came from a boy aged 5-17 years in good health.

This clonotype was seen a handful of times. V usage is TRBV12-5 and J usage is TRBJ2-5; D gene ambiguous. The V end was cut by 5 bases, the J end by 5 bases, with 12 bases between. This CDR3 region has 13 residues. CDR1 and CDR2 from the germline V gene are LGHNT and FRNRAP. CDR3 sequence: CASGPPMGETQYF. The CDR3 DNA is TGTGCTAGTGGTCCCCCGATGGGGGAGACCCAGTACTTC.

This sequence joins TRBV9 and TRBJ2-5; D assignment may be TRBD1 or TRBD2 (6 bases each). The DNA end is more similar to TRBJ2-1, so the J call may be wrong. Germline CDR1 is SGDLS and CDR2 is YYNGEE. The CDR3 covers 14 residues. The CDR3 is CASGRGPGASEQFF. DNA for the CDR3: TGTGCCAGCGGCCGGGGCCCGGGGGCCAGCGAGCAGTTCTTC.

Sample share makes this clonotype medium-sized. This chain joins TRBV15 and TRBJ1-3; no definite D call. The CDR3 has 19 amino acids. Germline assignment: CDR1 LNHNV and CDR2 YYDKDF (reference sequence). The V and J ends lost 0 bases and 2 bases respectively, with 20 bases between them. The CDR3 reads CATSRERRTEQTPGNTIYF. The CDR3, as DNA: TGTGCCACCAGCAGAGAACGCAGGACGGAACAAACTCCTGGAAACACCATATATTTT.